This T cell receptor beta chain emerged from a study of blood T cell repertoires in COVID-19. Authors' analysis steps: Reference gene primer amplification yielded estimated nucleated cell counts. Method: immunoSEQ multiplex PCR; TCRdb's copy keeps in-frame clones and lacks some. Clonal size and the V and J genes are those of that table, whereas D and trimming came from the DNA. Of some 110,000 clones in the sample, approximately 84% were seen once. Germline V gene lookup returns CDR1 LNHDA and CDR2 SQIVND (reference sequence). The CDR3 length is 16 residues. Germline trimming cut 1 base from V and 1 base from J; bases unmatched to any gene: 3.

The chain employs TRBV19 and TRBJ2-2; 7 bases map to TRBD2. The material sequenced was peripheral blood. The receptor was derived from a man in his forties with acute or convalescent COVID-19. CDR3 amino acids: CASSIVGGMNTGELFF. The CDR3 DNA reads as TGTGCCAGTAGTATAGTGGGAGGGATGAACACCGGGGAGCTGTTTTTT.